The present T cell receptor beta chain was sequenced within a study of T cell repertoires in cytomegalovirus infection. Using its own MiXCR run on the reads, TCRdb lists one record per CDR3 protein. The sample holds about 770,000 distinct CDR3 sequences, almost 30% seen once. CDR1 and CDR2 (germline): SGHTA, FQGTGA. The germline V and J ends were trimmed by 1 base and 3 bases, with 6 bases remaining between them. CDR3 length: 13 amino acids. As for this clonotype: Antigen: not known. This clone may be a read error of a much larger clone one base away.

Sequencing used cultured CD8+ T cells from PBMCs, obtained from culture after CMV antigen stimulation. The chain combines TRBV7-3 with TRBJ1-1; a possible D gene is TRBD1 (5 bases). This sequence originates from a human donor in good health (CMV status not recorded). Some clones in this sample may be carry-over from other donors' samples. This chain's CDR3 is CASSLRDYTEAFF. For the CDR3, the DNA is TGTGCCAGCAGCTTAAGGGACTACACTGAAGCTTTCTTT.